Shown below are 11 T cell receptor beta chains from a single sample sequenced in a study of blood T cell repertoires in COVID-19. Here immunoSEQ multiplex PCR was the method, and the copy in TCRdb shows in-frame clones only, minus some. The sample has roughly 90,000 clones, around 85% seen once. Specimen: peripheral blood. Source of these receptors: a woman of 80 years or more with COVID-19, enrolled during active disease.

The chain is built from TRBV3-1 (or the pseudogene TRBV3-2) and TRBJ2-5; D not resolved. This CDR3 comprises 14 residues. Trimming took off 4 bases at V and 1 base at J, with 10 bases between the two ends. In germline, CDR1 is LGHDT, CDR2 YNNKEL (reference sequence). The CDR3 is CASSLLAVQETQYF. The CDR3 region has the DNA TGTGCCAGCAGCCTATTAGCCGTCCAAGAGACCCAGTACTTC.

J is TRBJ2-3 and V is TRBV28; TRBD2 agrees at 9 bases. Germline CDR1 reads MDHEN; CDR2 reads SYDVKM. The CDR3 totals 16 residues. The V and J ends lost 4 bases and 11 bases, in that order; junction bases with no gene match: 16. CDR3 sequence: CASSSPGTSWVSGQYF. CDR3 nucleotides: TGTGCCAGCAGTTCGCCCGGGACTAGCTGGGTCTCGGGGCAGTATTTT. The full variable domain, with the rest looked up from reference TRBV28 and TRBJ2-3, is DVKVTQSSRYLVKRTGEKVFLECVQDMDHENMFWYRQDPGLGLRLIYFSYDVKMKEKGDIPEGYSVSREKKERFSLILESASTNQTSMYLCASSSPGTSWVSGQYFGPGTRLTVL.

The rearrangement links TRBV3-1 (or the pseudogene TRBV3-2) to TRBJ2-7; unclear D gene. Germline-derived CDR1 and CDR2 are LGHDT and YNNKEL (reference sequence). CDR3 length: 14 residues. Trimming took off 1 base at V and 4 bases at J, with 11 bases between the two ends. This CDR3 reads CASSQGRIAYEQYF. In DNA form, the CDR3 reads TGTGCCAGCAGCCAAGGCAGGATCGCATACGAGCAGTACTTC.

In its sample, this clone was seen once. V gene TRBV10-3 combines with J gene TRBJ2-7, with 9 bases that match TRBD1. The CDR3 is 14 amino acids. CDR1 ENHRY and CDR2 SYGVKD come from the germline V gene. The V segment lost 3 bases and the J segment 2 bases; nucleotides outside the gene matches: 2. CDR3 nucleotide sequence: TGTGCCATCAGTGACCGACAGGGGGCCTACGAGCAGTACTTC. This sequence encodes CAISDRQGAYEQYF.

The chain uses TRBV28 and TRBJ1-2; D uncertain. Germline assignment: CDR1 MDHEN and CDR2 SYDVKM. V lost 5 bases, J lost 8 bases, and 12 bases lay in between. CDR3 length equals 12 residues. CDR3 sequence reads: CASSVPRGGYTF. In nucleotides, the CDR3 is TGTGCCAGCAGTGTACCACGCGGAGGCTACACCTTC.

The V gene is TRBV5-6, the J gene TRBJ1-6; the D gene is possibly TRBD1 (6 bases). The V end was cut by 1 base, the J end by 6 bases, with 11 bases between. This CDR3 spans 15 amino acids. Looked up from germline, CDR1 is SGHDT and CDR2 is YYEEEE. The CDR3 loop reads CASSLRARGNSPLHF. The CDR3 DNA sequence: TGTGCCAGCAGCTTGAGGGCCAGGGGTAATTCACCCCTCCACTTT.

The chain links TRBV24-1 to TRBJ1-2; 10 positions match TRBD1. The CDR3 has 12 residues. The germline CDR1 and CDR2 sequences are KGHDR and SFDVKD. The ends lost 9 bases at V and 7 bases at J; junction bases unmatched: 4. The DNA for the CDR3 is TGTGCCACCCGCAGGGACAGGGGTGGCTACACCTTC. Encoded protein: CATRRDRGGYTF.

The rearrangement links TRBV19 to TRBJ2-7; 8 nucleotides line up with TRBD1. CDR3 length: 15 amino acids. Germline V gives CDR1 LNHDA, CDR2 SQIVND (reference sequence). V shed 2 bases and J 0 bases; nucleotides not matched to a gene: 3. Written as DNA, the CDR3 is TGTGCCAGTAGTATATACGGGACAGGCTCCTACGAGCAGTACTTC. Protein product: CASSIYGTGSYEQYF.

The genes are TRBV7-2 and TRBJ1-1, with TRBD1 identical over 10 bases. Germline assignment: CDR1 SGHTA and CDR2 FQGNSA. This CDR3 comprises 15 residues. Losses at the gene ends were 6 bases for V and 4 bases for J; bases not matched to a gene: 8. CDR3 sequence (DNA): TGTGCCAGCAGACTCCGGACAGGGGGTTTCACTGAAGCTTTCTTT. Protein sequence: CASRLRTGGFTEAFF.

The chain links TRBV9 to TRBJ2-3; 10 bases fit TRBD2. This CDR3 has 18 amino acids. Germline V gene data show CDR1 as SGDLS and CDR2 as YYNGEE. V dropped 2 bases and J dropped 2; count of bases not matched to a gene: 11. The CDR3 DNA reads TGTGCCAGCAGCGTTCATAGCGGGGGGCTTCTAAACACAGATACGCAGTATTTT. It encodes CASSVHSGGLLNTDTQYF.

CDR3 sequence (DNA): TGTGCCAGCAGCGGAGGGTACGAGCAGTACTTC. It yields the protein CASSGGYEQYF. The rearrangement joins TRBV2 to TRBJ2-7, with a possible D match to TRBD2 (6 bases). Germline assignment: CDR1 SNHLY and CDR2 FYNNEI. Trimming shortened V by 6 bases and J by 4 bases, and 7 bases separated the two germline ends. The CDR3 loop spans 11 amino acids.